A single sample is the source of the 16 T cell receptor beta chains below, sequenced in a study of cytomegalovirus exposure and HLA in healthy donors. It was with 60 Vbeta and 13 Jbeta primers that the PCR ran. Produced via immunoSEQ multiplex PCR; TCRdb's table is partial and in-frame only. The sample has 130,000 or so clones, around 59% seen once; the top ten hold around 1.9%. Sequencing was performed on PBMCs. These receptors all stem from a male donor in good health and CMV-seronegative.

The CDR3 is CASSLWRGDRGLYEQYF. CDR3 in DNA: TGTGCCAGCAGTTTATGGAGGGGGGACAGGGGTCTATACGAGCAGTACTTC. The rearrangement joins TRBV28 to TRBJ2-7, with 10 positions matching TRBD1. With V trimmed by 0 bases and J by 4 bases, 9 bases remained unmatched. Per germline, CDR1 MDHEN and CDR2 SYDVKM. This CDR3 is 17 amino acids long.

This clone appeared a few times. The chain links TRBV5-4 to TRBJ2-7; perhaps TRBD1 as D (5 bases). V gave up 5 bases and J gave up 3 bases, with 9 bases separating them. Germline-derived CDR1 and CDR2 are SGHNT and YYREEE (reference sequence). The length of the CDR3 is 12 residues. CDR3 nucleotide sequence: TGTGCCAGCAGTACGGACAACTACGAGCAGTACTTC. The encoded protein is CASSTDNYEQYF. Full variable domain (missing parts from reference TRBV5-4 and TRBJ2-7): ETGVTQSPTHLIKTRGQQVTLRCSSQSGHNTVSWYQQALGQGPQFIFQYYREEENGRGNFPPRFSGLQFPNYSSELNVNALELDDSALYLCASSTDNYEQYFGPGTRLTVT.

The chain combines TRBV6-6 with TRBJ2-1; 7 positions agree with TRBD1. The CDR3 length is 13 residues. The trim removed 0 bases at V and 8 bases at J, leaving 1 base unmatched. Per germline, CDR1 MNHNY and CDR2 SVGAGI (reference sequence). As DNA, the CDR3 is TGTGCCAGCAGTTACTCGAGGGGGCATGAGCAGTTCTTC. Its translation is CASSYSRGHEQFF.

This clone appeared a few times. The chain employs TRBV5-1 and TRBJ1-6, with unresolved D. V was shortened by 3 bases and J by 7 bases, with 5 bases between the two germline ends. Germline-derived CDR1 and CDR2 are SGHRS and YFSETQ. CDR3 length: 12 amino acids. DNA for the CDR3: TGCGCCAGCAGCTGGGAGAATTCACCCCTCCACTTT. Protein product: CASSWENSPLHF. Drawing the rest from reference TRBV5-1 and TRBJ1-6, the complete variable domain is KAGVTQTPRYLIKTRGQQVTLSCSPISGHRSVSWYQQTPGQGLQFLFEYFSETQRNKGNFPGRFSGRQFSNSRSEMNVSTLELGDSALYLCASSWENSPLHFGNGTRLTVT.

The chain links TRBV5-1 to TRBJ2-1, with 13 nucleotides matching TRBD2. The CDR3 is 16 residues long. Looked up from germline, CDR1 is SGHRS and CDR2 is YFSETQ. V lost 2 bases, J lost 6 bases, and 5 bases stayed unmatched. The CDR3 DNA sequence: TGCGCCAGCAGCTTTCGACTAGCGGGGGGAGGCAATGAGCAGTTCTTC. This codes for CASSFRLAGGGNEQFF.

The chain recombines TRBV11-3 with TRBJ1-1; weak D call: TRBD1 (6 bases). V was cut by 4 bases and J by 1 base, with 10 bases left in between. The germline V gene has CDR1 SGHNT and CDR2 YENEEA. There are 14 residues in the CDR3. The CDR3 sequence is CASSWTAANTEAFF. The CDR3 bases are TGTGCCAGCAGCTGGACAGCCGCGAACACTGAAGCTTTCTTT.

The table lists this clone with a few counts. V and J are TRBV28 and TRBJ1-5; D might be TRBD1 (5 bases). Germline CDR1 reads MDHEN; CDR2 reads SYDVKM. The CDR3 is 21 amino acids. Trimming took 3 bases from V and 6 from J, leaving 33 bases between them. CDR3 in amino acids: CASSFFYTFTRGALVRQPQHF. The CDR3, as DNA: TGTGCCAGCAGTTTTTTTTATACTTTTACTCGCGGGGCTCTGGTGCGTCAGCCCCAGCATTTT. The whole variable domain, filled in from reference TRBV28 and TRBJ1-5, reads DVKVTQSSRYLVKRTGEKVFLECVQDMDHENMFWYRQDPGLGLRLIYFSYDVKMKEKGDIPEGYSVSREKKERFSLILESASTNQTSMYLCASSFFYTFTRGALVRQPQHFGDGTRLSIL.

Of note for this clone: This same CDR3 is encoded by further DNA sequences in the sample. The gene calls are TRBV5-4 and TRBJ1-1, with D maybe TRBD1 (5 bases). From germline, CDR1 is SGHNT and CDR2 YYREEE (reference sequence). V was shortened by 2 bases and J by 2 bases, with 7 bases between the two germline ends. The CDR3 sequence is 13 residues long. CDR3 in amino acids: CASSLTGNTEAFF. As DNA, the CDR3 is TGTGCCAGCAGCTTAACAGGAAACACTGAAGCTTTCTTT.

The chain joins TRBV21-1 to TRBJ2-5; the table's TRBD2 call for D was not verified on the DNA. TRBV21-1 is a documented pseudogene. This CDR3 region has 16 residues. The chain's CDR3 is CASSDSKRGKQETQYF. The CDR3 DNA sequence: TGTGCCAGCAGCGATTCAAAACGGGGTAAACAAGAGACCCAGTACTTC.

This clone was detected only once. The V call is TRBV27, the J call TRBJ2-7; 11 nucleotides match TRBD1. Germline-derived CDR1 and CDR2 are MNHEY and SMNVEV (reference sequence). CDR3 length equals 15 residues. The V gene end was trimmed by 5 bases and the J gene end by 3 bases; junction bases not matched to a gene: 6. The CDR3 region is CASSPTGTGGYEQYF. CDR3 in DNA: TGTGCCAGCAGTCCTACCGGGACAGGGGGCTACGAGCAGTACTTC.

This sequence joins TRBV7-9 and TRBJ1-1; 11 positions agree with TRBD1. The CDR3 has 15 residues. The V and J ends lost 5 bases and 5 bases, in that order; junction bases with no gene match: 7. Germline loops: CDR1 SEHNR, CDR2 FQNEAQ (reference sequence). The CDR3 protein is CASSAGQGVGTEAFF. The DNA of the CDR3 is TGTGCCAGCAGCGCGGGACAGGGGGTGGGGACTGAAGCTTTCTTT.

The chain has TRBV5-6 and TRBJ2-4; 11 nucleotides line up with TRBD2. CDR1 and CDR2 (germline): SGHDT, YYEEEE. CDR3 size: 15 residues. The J segment lost 6 bases and the V segment lost 2 bases, leaving 4 bases of the junction unmatched. CDR3 loop: CASSLIAGGTNIQYF. CDR3 in DNA: TGTGCCAGCAGCTTAATAGCGGGGGGGACAAACATTCAGTACTTC.

This clone was seen a few times. The chain recombines TRBV30 with TRBJ1-6, with D perhaps matching TRBD1 (6 bases). Looked up from germline, CDR1 is GTSNPN and CDR2 is SVGIG (reference sequence). The CDR3 has 14 amino acids. Deletions cut 1 base from V and 8 bases from J, with 12 bases between. The DNA for the CDR3 is TGTGCCTGGAGTGAGGGGACATCGCATTCACCCCTCCACTTT. This codes for CAWSEGTSHSPLHF.

The chain combines TRBV5-1 with TRBJ1-3; the D gene is possibly TRBD1 (5 bases). The germline V gene encodes CDR1 SGHRS and CDR2 YFSETQ. V dropped 7 bases and J dropped 2 bases, with 13 bases sitting between them. The CDR3 runs to 14 residues. The CDR3 DNA reads TGCGCCAGCCGGTTTGCAGGGCCTGGAAACACCATATATTTT. Its protein is CASRFAGPGNTIYF. Using reference TRBV5-1 and TRBJ1-3 for the parts outside the CDR3, the full variable domain is KAGVTQTPRYLIKTRGQQVTLSCSPISGHRSVSWYQQTPGQGLQFLFEYFSETQRNKGNFPGRFSGRQFSNSRSEMNVSTLELGDSALYLCASRFAGPGNTIYFGEGSWLTVV.

This CDR3 reads CASTEQGSSYGYTF. The CDR3 DNA is TGCGCCAGCACTGAACAGGGCTCGTCGTATGGCTACACCTTC. The chain carries TRBV5-1 and TRBJ1-2; a possible D gene is TRBD1 (6 bases). Per germline, CDR1 SGHRS and CDR2 YFSETQ. The CDR3 has 14 amino acids. Trimming stripped 6 bases from V and 5 bases from J, with 17 bases between.

This clone was recorded a few times. The rearrangement uses TRBV7-3 and TRBJ1-1; D possibly corresponds to TRBD1 (5 bases). The V gene's germline CDR1 is SGHTA and CDR2 FQGTGA. The CDR3 runs to 13 residues. V was cut by 5 bases and J by 0 bases, with 7 bases left in between. Here the CDR3 reads CASSETVNTEAFF. Written as DNA, the CDR3 is TGTGCCAGCAGCGAGACAGTGAACACTGAAGCTTTCTTT.